This passage covers 27 T cell receptor beta chains from one sample sequenced in a study of blood T cells in healthy people across ages. The authors ran a second PCR of about 7 to 11 cycles using a sample-barcoded 5' primer and a J-beta primer mix. TCRdb re-called the 5' RACE reads through MiXCR, storing one row per CDR3 protein. The sample gives fewer than 1 million distinct CDR3 sequences, 40% to 50% of which show up once; approximately 19% is in the top ten. Input material: blood. These receptors all come from a man in his sixties in good health.

The chain recombines TRBV20-1 with TRBJ2-3; 16 bases match TRBD2. Germline V lookup: CDR1 DFQATT, CDR2 SNEGSKA (reference sequence). The CDR3 contains 19 residues. V was clipped by 1 base and J by 2 bases; unmatched bases: 9. In DNA form, the CDR3 reads TGCAGTGCTAGAGGGGGACTAGCGGGGGGGTTAATATACACAGATACGCAGTATTTT. Amino acid sequence: CSARGGLAGGLIYTDTQYF.

The chain has TRBV3-1 and TRBJ2-5; D is perhaps TRBD2 (7 bases). The CDR3 is made up of 18 amino acids. Germline V CDR1 and CDR2: LGHDT, YNNKEL (reference sequence). V shed 2 bases and J shed 2 bases, with 21 bases lying between them. The CDR3 DNA reads TGTGCCAGCAGCCAACAATTGGGGAGGGGGGGGCTACAAGAGACCCAGTACTTC. This gives the protein CASSQQLGRGGLQETQYF.

The rearrangement uses TRBV5-1 and TRBJ2-5, with D possibly matching TRBD2 (7 bases). CDR1 and CDR2 from the germline V gene are SGHRS and YFSETQ. CDR3 length: 13 amino acids. V was cut by 6 bases and J by 11 bases, with 20 bases left in between. CDR3 in amino acids: CASTEAGANEQYF. The CDR3 DNA reads as TGCGCCAGCACGGAGGCGGGGGCCAATGAGCAGTACTTC.

The V gene is TRBV7-2, the J gene TRBJ2-7; D unclear. The end of the DNA fits TRBJ2-5 better, so the J call may be wrong. The germline V gene encodes CDR1 SGHTA and CDR2 FQGNSA. This CDR3 has 18 residues. CDR3 region: CASSLIRITERWGETQYF. The CDR3 DNA follows: TGTGCCAGCAGCTTAATCAGGATTACGGAGCGATGGGGTGAGACCCAGTACTTC.

This clonotype was seen only a few times. The rearrangement uses TRBV20-1 and TRBJ1-2; 7 bases match TRBD1. The CDR3 spans 16 residues. Germline V CDR1 and CDR2: DFQATT, SNEGSKA (reference sequence). V shed 1 base and J 6 bases; nucleotides not matched to a gene: 14. The CDR3 region is CSARAGQRYGSDGYTF. The CDR3, as DNA: TGCAGTGCTAGAGCGGGACAGCGCTATGGGTCCGATGGCTACACCTTC.

This clonotype showed up just a few times. This rearrangement joins TRBV5-5 to TRBJ2-1; D gene ambiguous. Trimming removed 0 bases at V and 7 bases at J, with 14 bases between. Germline assignment: CDR1 SGHKS and CDR2 YYEKEE (reference sequence). The CDR3 is 15 amino acids. The CDR3 reads CASSLAMYGWNEQFF. The CDR3 DNA sequence: TGTGCCAGCAGCTTGGCCATGTATGGTTGGAATGAGCAGTTCTTC.

This clonotype was observed a few times. V is TRBV27 and J is TRBJ2-1, with D maybe TRBD2 (7 bases). The CDR3 covers 12 residues. The V end was cut by 5 bases, the J end by 10 bases, with 12 bases between. From germline, CDR1 is MNHEY and CDR2 SMNVEV (reference sequence). CDR3 sequence reads: CASSGGGPEQFF. The CDR3 region has the DNA TGTGCCAGCAGTGGGGGGGGCCCAGAGCAGTTCTTC.

The chain's CDR3 is CASSSQTSGLAKNIQYF. The CDR3 DNA reads as TGTGCCAGCAGCTCTCAGACTAGCGGTCTAGCCAAAAACATTCAGTACTTC. The chain employs TRBV7-2 and TRBJ2-4; 9 nucleotides line up with TRBD2. This CDR3 region has 17 residues. Looked up from germline, CDR1 is SGHTA and CDR2 is FQGNSA. Trimming removed 4 bases from V and 0 bases from J; junction bases left unmatched: 7.

This chain connects TRBV20-1 to TRBJ1-5, with D tentatively TRBD1 (5 bases). The CDR3 length is 14 residues. Trimming left V 3 bases short and J 3 bases short, with 12 bases between. Germline loops: CDR1 DFQATT, CDR2 SNEGSKA (reference sequence). The CDR3 region has the DNA TGCAGTGCTAGGTTGGGGCCGCCCAATCAGCCCCAGCATTTT. Amino acids: CSARLGPPNQPQHF.

This chain links TRBV3-1 with TRBJ1-4; 7 bases map to TRBD1. The CDR3 totals 18 residues. Germline V lookup: CDR1 LGHDT, CDR2 YNNKEL (reference sequence). The V gene end was trimmed by 0 bases and the J gene end by 2 bases; junction bases not matched to a gene: 9. The CDR3 nucleotides read TGTGCCAGCAGCCAAGACCTACAGGGGAGGGGGACTAATGAAAAACTGTTTTTT. Translating it yields CASSQDLQGRGTNEKLFF.

This clonotype was observed a few times. The chain has TRBV20-1 and TRBJ2-7, with 11 bases aligning to TRBD2. The CDR3 sequence is 14 residues long. Germline CDR1 DFQATT, CDR2 SNEGSKA (reference sequence). The V and J ends lost 6 bases and 5 bases, in that order; junction bases with no gene match: 9. CDR3 amino acids: CSAELAGGLNEQYF. CDR3 nucleotide sequence: TGCAGTGCCGAATTAGCGGGGGGGCTCAACGAGCAGTACTTC.

This clonotype has only a few counts. The chain employs TRBV4-1 and TRBJ2-3, with 8 bases that match TRBD2. This CDR3 spans 16 amino acids. In germline, CDR1 is MGHRA, CDR2 YSYEKL. Losses at the gene ends were 4 bases for V and 2 bases for J; bases not matched to a gene: 8. The CDR3 loop is CASSPHTSGITDTQYF. CDR3 coding DNA: TGCGCCAGCAGCCCTCATACTAGCGGTATCACAGATACGCAGTATTTT.

This chain joins TRBV20-1 and TRBJ2-7, with D perhaps TRBD1 or TRBD2 (6 bases each). Trimming left V 3 bases short and J 7 bases short, with 13 bases between. The germline V gene encodes CDR1 DFQATT and CDR2 SNEGSKA (reference sequence). This CDR3 has 12 amino acids. The CDR3 bases are TGCAGTGCTAGTGTGGAGGGGGGTGAGCAGTACTTC. Translated, it gives CSASVEGGEQYF.

The chain is built from TRBV3-1 and TRBJ2-5, with TRBD1 identical over 8 bases. Germline loops: CDR1 LGHDT, CDR2 YNNKEL (reference sequence). J lost 7 bases, V lost 2 bases, and 9 bases had no gene match. CDR3 length equals 15 residues. The DNA of the CDR3 is TGTGCCAGCAGCCAATTCTTCGGACAGGGCGGGACCCAGTACTTC. Protein product: CASSQFFGQGGTQYF.

This clonotype was observed a handful of times. This sequence joins TRBV14 and TRBJ1-1; no firm D call. This CDR3 comprises 14 residues. Trimming removed 5 bases from V and 4 bases from J, with 14 bases in between. From germline, CDR1 is SGHDN and CDR2 FVKESK. The CDR3 here is CASSFTFPGTEAFF. The DNA of the CDR3 is TGTGCCAGCAGCTTTACCTTCCCTGGCACTGAAGCTTTCTTT.

The chain links TRBV27 to TRBJ2-1; tentative D call: TRBD2 (5 bases). This CDR3 has 15 residues. Germline CDR1 and CDR2: MNHEY and SMNVEV (reference sequence). Trimming removed 7 bases from V and 0 bases from J, with 13 bases in between. The CDR3 DNA reads TGTGCCAGCACGACTACACCGAGCTCCTACAATGAGCAGTTCTTC. Amino acids: CASTTTPSSYNEQFF.

The rearrangement joins TRBV20-1 to TRBJ2-7; TRBD2 matches 7 bases. V trimming: 0 bases; J trimming: 4 bases; junction bases outside the gene matches: 9. CDR1 is DFQATT, CDR2 SNEGSKA, per germline (reference sequence). CDR3 length: 15 amino acids. The CDR3 is CSARDVWGGEYEQYF. The CDR3 DNA is TGCAGTGCTAGAGACGTATGGGGGGGAGAGTACGAGCAGTACTTC.

The chain recombines TRBV27 with TRBJ2-7, with 10 bases lining up with TRBD1. After removal of 5 bases from V and 7 bases from J, the junction contained 14 bases not matched to a gene. Germline CDR1 MNHEY, CDR2 SMNVEV (reference sequence). The CDR3 spans 16 residues. In nucleotides, the CDR3 is TGTGCCAGCAGTATTCCTCGACAGGGGGCTACGAAAGAGCAGTACTTC. This codes for CASSIPRQGATKEQYF.

The rearrangement joins TRBV29-1 to TRBJ2-3; TRBD2 matches at 10 bases. Germline-derived CDR1 and CDR2 are SQVTM and ANQGSEA. The V and J ends lost 6 bases and 8 bases, in that order; junction bases with no gene match: 5. The CDR3 sequence is 12 residues long. As DNA, the CDR3 is TGCAGCGTCGGACTAGCGGTGGGTACGCAGTATTTT. Translation gives CSVGLAVGTQYF.

V gene TRBV18 combines with J gene TRBJ1-1, with 10 bases matching TRBD1. The junction had 6 bases not matched to a gene; V was cut back by 0 bases and J by 5 bases. Germline V gene data show CDR1 as KGHSH and CDR2 as LQKENI. This CDR3 spans 16 amino acids. CDR3 protein: CASSPPMGQGRTEAFF. CDR3 sequence (DNA): TGTGCCAGCTCACCACCGATGGGACAGGGGAGAACTGAAGCTTTCTTT.

The chain couples TRBV2 to TRBJ1-1, with D tentatively TRBD1 (5 bases). Germline CDR1 SNHLY, CDR2 FYNNEI. The V and J ends lost 3 bases and 3 bases respectively, with 11 bases between them. The CDR3 has 14 amino acids. CDR3 DNA: TGTGCCAGCAGTGATTCGGGGGGTTACACTGAAGCTTTCTTT. Translated: CASSDSGGYTEAFF.

As DNA, the CDR3 is TGTGCCAGCAGCGCCGGGGGCTCCTCCGGGGAGCTGTTTTTT. It translates to CASSAGGSSGELFF. This chain uses TRBV9 with TRBJ2-2; D possibly matches TRBD1 or TRBD2 (6 bases each). V was trimmed by 3 bases and J by 6 bases, leaving 12 bases between them. CDR1 is SGDLS, CDR2 YYNGEE, per germline. The CDR3 has 14 amino acids.

This clonotype was seen only a few times. V usage is TRBV11-2 and J usage is TRBJ1-2, with a weak D call TRBD1 (5 bases). CDR1 is SGHAT and CDR2 is FQNNGV in the germline V gene. V lost 8 bases and J 0 bases, leaving 7 bases between the germline ends. CDR3 length: 12 amino acids. The CDR3 nucleotides read TGTGCCAGCGGGACTACTAACTATGGCTACACCTTC. Protein: CASGTTNYGYTF. Supplemented by reference TRBV11-2 and TRBJ1-2, the full variable domain reads EAGVAQSPRYKIIEKRQSVAFWCNPISGHATLYWYQQILGQGPKLLIQFQNNGVVDDSQLPKDRFSAERLKGVDSTLKIQPAKLEDSAVYLCASGTTNYGYTFGSGTRLTVV.

The chain has TRBV20-1 and TRBJ2-1, with 9 nucleotides matching TRBD2. J gave up 2 bases and V 2 bases, and 4 bases lay outside the gene matches. This CDR3 contains 15 residues. CDR1 DFQATT and CDR2 SNEGSKA come from the germline V gene (reference sequence). The CDR3 coding sequence is TGCAGTGCTAGACAAACTAGCGGGCCCTACAATGAGCAGTTCTTC. Translation: CSARQTSGPYNEQFF.

This chain uses TRBV18 with TRBJ1-1, with D unclear. The CDR3 loop spans 15 amino acids. Germline CDR1 KGHSH, CDR2 LQKENI. Trimming shortened V by 3 bases and J by 0 bases, and 11 bases separated the two germline ends. CDR3 region: CASSPREILNTEAFF. CDR3 sequence (DNA): TGTGCCAGCTCACCTCGGGAGATTCTGAACACTGAAGCTTTCTTT.

The chain joins TRBV10-3 to TRBJ2-1, with TRBD2 matching over 10 bases. The V gene end was trimmed by 8 bases and the J gene end by 7 bases; junction bases not matched to a gene: 8. The germline CDR1 and CDR2 sequences are ENHRY and SYGVKD. This CDR3 region has 14 residues. CDR3 in amino acids: CAIGTSGVMNEQFF. CDR3 sequence (DNA): TGTGCCATCGGCACTAGCGGGGTTATGAATGAGCAGTTCTTC.

In nucleotides, the CDR3 is TGTGCCAGCAGCCATAGCTTAGAAGAGGGTAGAGGGGGATACACAGATACGCAGTATTTT. Its protein product is CASSHSLEEGRGGYTDTQYF. The chain has TRBV13 and TRBJ2-3; maybe TRBD1 (6 bases). The CDR3 length is 20 residues. V lost 5 bases and J lost 2, with 29 bases in between. Germline CDR1 PRHDT, CDR2 FYEKMQ (reference sequence).